The T cell receptor beta chain described here comes from a study of shared clonotypes between healthy human individuals. Profiling relied on immunoSEQ multiplex PCR, and the TCRdb table lists in-frame clones only, not all of them. The table records under 1,100,000 clones, roughly 80% of them present only once. With respect to this clone: Antigen: not known.

The CDR3 spans 16 residues. With 4 bases removed from V and 6 bases from J, the gap between germline ends came to 17 bases. Germline V gene sequence: CDR1 SGHRS, CDR2 YFSETQ. Findings of the study overall: Memory subsets generally showed smaller estimated richness than naive subsets did. The generation probabilities recorded for non-shared clonotypes fell below those of clonotypes shared by all four donors. Incomplete sequencing of sorted subsets was indicated by rarefaction despite large depth.

Everyone who donated was a Caucasian adult who lived in Nashville, Tennessee. This clonotype was sampled from a man between 18 and 29 years old in good health. This rearrangement joins TRBV5-1 to TRBJ1-6; D is possibly TRBD1 (6 bases). Sequenced sample: memory CD4+ T cells sorted from blood. Subset reported: CD45RA-negative fraction. CDR3 in amino acids: CASSLAQQGTNSPLHF. CDR3 bases: TGCGCCAGCAGCCTTGCCCAACAGGGTACTAATTCACCCCTCCACTTT.